Below, 2 T cell receptor beta chains from the same sample are listed, as sequenced in a study of human T cells and chemical hapten exposure. Time point specified: patch test 2, 6 weeks after DPC sensitization. Treatment indicated: therapeutic diphenylcyclopropenone sensitization with weekly scalp DPC. TCRdb called the RACE reads again in MiXCR, with one record for every CDR3 protein. Here the sample spans over 40,000 distinct CDR3 sequences, around 3.2% being singletons. The sequenced sample was whole blood, obtained in connection with sensitization to the hapten diphenylcyclopropenone (DPC). The source of these receptors is a man aged 35 to 55 with alopecia areata. Some clones in this sample may be carry-over from other donors' samples.

Many counts were recorded for this clonotype. The genes are TRBV28 and TRBJ1-1; D is unclear. The CDR3 runs to 12 residues. The germline gives CDR1 MDHEN, CDR2 SYDVKM. V lost 10 bases to trimming and J lost 1 base, with 10 bases between them. The CDR3 reads CAISPGNTEAFF. DNA for the CDR3: TGTGCCATCTCCCCAGGGAACACTGAAGCTTTCTTT. Full variable domain (rest looked up from reference TRBV28 and TRBJ1-1): DVKVTQSSRYLVKRTGEKVFLECVQDMDHENMFWYRQDPGLGLRLIYFSYDVKMKEKGDIPEGYSVSREKKERFSLILESASTNQTSMYLCAISPGNTEAFFGQGTRLTVV.

This clonotype was counted at least ten times. At one of its ends the junction is not consistent with the germline gene, which may arise from a read error. This CDR3 is CASSFLAGGPGIVF. CDR3 DNA sequence: TGTGCCAGCAGTTTTCTAGCGGGAGGTCCGGGGATTGTCTTC. The V call is TRBV12-3 or TRBV12-4, the J call TRBJ2-7; TRBD2 matches at 11 bases. The CDR3 is made up of 14 amino acids.